A single TCR beta chain is shown here with its context. The record originates from a study of blood T cell repertoires in COVID-19. Germline assignment: CDR1 SGHRS and CDR2 YFSETQ. V lost 6 bases and J 8 bases, leaving 20 bases between the germline ends. The CDR3 totals 15 residues. Produced via immunoSEQ multiplex PCR; TCRdb's table is partial and in-frame only. The sample carries hundreds of thousands of clones, less than 90% recorded once. The gene calls are TRBV5-1 and TRBJ2-2; D might be TRBD1 (6 bases). This clonotype was obtained from a man aged 35-49 years with acute or convalescent COVID-19. The sample consisted of peripheral blood. The CDR3, as DNA: TGCGCCAGCACCGCCGGGACATCCACCTATGGGGAGCTGTTTTTT. This sequence encodes CASTAGTSTYGELFF.